This TCR beta chain is from a study of preoperative IRX-2 immunotherapy in early breast cancer. Treatment described: preoperative locoregional IRX-2 cytokine immunotherapy. This phase Ib study tested locoregional IRX-2 cytokine immunotherapy given before surgery. The germline V and J ends were trimmed by 4 bases and 2 bases, with 8 bases remaining between them. Per germline, CDR1 SEHNR and CDR2 FQNEAQ (reference sequence). CDR3 length equals 14 residues. Clones were read by immunoSEQ multiplex PCR, and TCRdb kept only the in-frame ones, dropping some. Of roughly 45,000 clones listed, less than 95% are singletons.

This sequence joins TRBV7-9 and TRBJ1-4; tentative D call: TRBD1 (6 bases). This receptor was obtained from a human donor with breast cancer. Sample: tumor tissue, taken after IRX-2 immunotherapy. The CDR3 protein is CASSYRDTNEKLFF. As DNA, the CDR3 is TGTGCCAGCAGCTACAGGGATACTAATGAAAAACTGTTTTTT.